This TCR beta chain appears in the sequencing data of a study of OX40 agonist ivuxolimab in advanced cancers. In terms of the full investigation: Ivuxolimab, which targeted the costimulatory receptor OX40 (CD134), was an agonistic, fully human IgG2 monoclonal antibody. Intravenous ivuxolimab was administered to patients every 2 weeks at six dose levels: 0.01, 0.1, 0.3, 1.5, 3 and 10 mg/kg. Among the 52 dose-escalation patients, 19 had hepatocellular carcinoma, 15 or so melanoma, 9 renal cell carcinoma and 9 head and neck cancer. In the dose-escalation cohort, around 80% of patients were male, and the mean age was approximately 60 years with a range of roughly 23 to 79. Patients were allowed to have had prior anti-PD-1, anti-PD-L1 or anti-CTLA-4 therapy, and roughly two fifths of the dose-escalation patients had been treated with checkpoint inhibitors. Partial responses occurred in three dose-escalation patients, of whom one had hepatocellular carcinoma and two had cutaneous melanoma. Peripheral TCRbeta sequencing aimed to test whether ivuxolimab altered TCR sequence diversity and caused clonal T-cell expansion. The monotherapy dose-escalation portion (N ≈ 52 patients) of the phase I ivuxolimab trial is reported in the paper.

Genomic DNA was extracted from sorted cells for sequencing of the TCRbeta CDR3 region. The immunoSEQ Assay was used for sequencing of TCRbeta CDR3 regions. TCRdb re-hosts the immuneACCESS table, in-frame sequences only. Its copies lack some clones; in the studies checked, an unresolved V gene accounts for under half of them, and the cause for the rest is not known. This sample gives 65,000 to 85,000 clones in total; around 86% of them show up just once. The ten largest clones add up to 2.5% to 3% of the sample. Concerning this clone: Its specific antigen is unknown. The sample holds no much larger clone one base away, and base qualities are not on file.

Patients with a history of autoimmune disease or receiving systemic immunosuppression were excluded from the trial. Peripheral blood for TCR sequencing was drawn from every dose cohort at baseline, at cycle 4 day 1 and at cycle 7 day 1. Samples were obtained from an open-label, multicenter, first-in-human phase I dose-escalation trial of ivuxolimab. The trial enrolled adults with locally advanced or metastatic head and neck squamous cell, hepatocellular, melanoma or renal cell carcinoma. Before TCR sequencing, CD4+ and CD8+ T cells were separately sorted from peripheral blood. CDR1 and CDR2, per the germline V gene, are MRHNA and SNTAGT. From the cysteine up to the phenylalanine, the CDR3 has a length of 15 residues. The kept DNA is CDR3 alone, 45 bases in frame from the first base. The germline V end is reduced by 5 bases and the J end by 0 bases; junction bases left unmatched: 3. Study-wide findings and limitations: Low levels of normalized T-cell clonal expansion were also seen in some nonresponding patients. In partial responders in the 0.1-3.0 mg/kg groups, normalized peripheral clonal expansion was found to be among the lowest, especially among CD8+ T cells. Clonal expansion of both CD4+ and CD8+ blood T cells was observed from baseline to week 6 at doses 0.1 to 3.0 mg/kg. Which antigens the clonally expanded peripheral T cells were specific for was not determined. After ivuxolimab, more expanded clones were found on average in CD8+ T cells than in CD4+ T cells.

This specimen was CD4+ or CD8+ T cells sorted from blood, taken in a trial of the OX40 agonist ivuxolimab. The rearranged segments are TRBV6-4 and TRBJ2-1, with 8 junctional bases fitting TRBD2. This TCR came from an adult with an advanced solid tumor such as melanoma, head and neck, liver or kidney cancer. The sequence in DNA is TGTGCCAGCAGTACCAGCGGGGGCTCCTACAATGAGCAGTTCTTC. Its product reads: CASSTSGGSYNEQFF.